This T cell receptor beta chain was observed in a study of blood T cell repertoires in COVID-19 (TCRdb year 2020). A note on the overall study: The collaborator samples originated in the United States, Italy and Spain and spanned the acute and convalescent phases of COVID-19. Where available, HLA class I and class II types were obtained from metadata supplied by the sample provider rather than from assay-based typing. The samples were drawn from the first 160 participants of the ongoing ImmuneRACE study and from 950 to 1,500 subjects provided by 6 global collaborators. The material from the prospective study consisted of cDNA or gDNA derived from T cells, B-cell-depleted T cells, or PBMCs. Deeply sampled blood TCRbeta repertoires from subjects exposed to, actively infected with, or recovered from COVID-19 were included in the dataset. The repertoires were made available in a free public database intended to serve as a resource for research on the immune response to SARS-CoV-2. A de-identified subject ID, COVID-19 status, age in years and sex were almost always included in the sample metadata.

Whole blood was collected in K2EDTA tubes by collaborating institutions according to the institutions' own protocols. For TCRbeta analysis, collaborator samples were shipped as frozen whole blood, as isolated PBMCs, or as DNA extracted from either sample type. For this clone: The antigen it binds to is not known. No per-base quality is available; no much larger clone lies one base away.

Study-level results and caveats: The quantity of clinical and demographic metadata differed by source and by participant and was supplied without curation.

Deletion took 3 bases off V and 4 bases off J, with a span of 12 bases between the germline ends. CDR1 and CDR2 are drawn from the germline V gene: SGHTA, FQGNSA. The CDR3 numbers 14 residues from cysteine through phenylalanine. Solely the CDR3 DNA is kept, with 42 bases framed from the first base. TCRbeta CDR3 regions were amplified from genomic DNA by means of the immunoSEQ Assay, a bias-controlled multiplex PCR. For the original study's pipeline: Within the assay, amplification of reference gene primers was used to estimate how many nucleated cells each sample contained. To quantify the absolute abundance of each unique TCRbeta CDR3 rearrangement, sequence reads were collapsed and filtered. For each sample, productive Simpson clonality was calculated as the square root of Simpson's diversity index across productive rearrangements. The table was pulled from immuneACCESS by TCRdb, which kept in-frame rearrangements only. Such tables lose some clones; where checked, under half of the loss comes from unresolved V genes, and the rest has no known cause. Clone size and V and J calls were adopted from that table, with D and trimming inferred from the DNA. A total of 150,000 to 200,000 clones appear in this sample, around 80% of them only once. Approximately 8% of the sample comes from the top ten.

Sequenced input: peripheral blood. The rearrangement combines TRBV7-2 with TRBJ1-1, with TRBD1 tentatively as D gene (6 bases match). The source is a man aged 60-69 years with acute or convalescent COVID-19. CDR3 region: CASSFQGGGTEAFF. The nucleotides read TGTGCCAGCAGCTTTCAAGGGGGGGGCACTGAAGCTTTCTTT.